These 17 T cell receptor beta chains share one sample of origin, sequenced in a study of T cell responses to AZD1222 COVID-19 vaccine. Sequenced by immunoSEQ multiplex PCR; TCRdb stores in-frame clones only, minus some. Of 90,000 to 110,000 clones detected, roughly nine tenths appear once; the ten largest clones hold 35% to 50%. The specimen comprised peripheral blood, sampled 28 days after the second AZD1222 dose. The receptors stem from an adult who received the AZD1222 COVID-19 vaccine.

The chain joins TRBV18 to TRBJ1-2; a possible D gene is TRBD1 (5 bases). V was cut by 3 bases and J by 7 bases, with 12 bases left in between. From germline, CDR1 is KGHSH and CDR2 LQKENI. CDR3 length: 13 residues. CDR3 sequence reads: CASSPLPGGGYTF. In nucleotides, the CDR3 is TGTGCCAGCTCACCCCTGCCCGGGGGTGGCTACACCTTC.

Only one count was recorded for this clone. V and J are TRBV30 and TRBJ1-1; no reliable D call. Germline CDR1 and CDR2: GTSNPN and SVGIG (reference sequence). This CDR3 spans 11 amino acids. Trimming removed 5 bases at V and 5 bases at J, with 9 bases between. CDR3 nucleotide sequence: TGTGCCTGGCTCAGAGGAACTGAAGCTTTCTTT. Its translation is CAWLRGTEAFF.

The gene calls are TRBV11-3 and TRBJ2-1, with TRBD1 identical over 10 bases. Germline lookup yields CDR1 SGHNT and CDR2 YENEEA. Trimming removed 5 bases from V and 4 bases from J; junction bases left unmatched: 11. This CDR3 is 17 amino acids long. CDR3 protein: CASSQRIGQGVYNEQFF. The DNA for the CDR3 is TGTGCCAGCAGCCAGAGGATTGGACAGGGGGTGTACAATGAGCAGTTCTTC. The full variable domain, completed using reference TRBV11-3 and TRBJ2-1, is EAGVVQSPRYKIIEKKQPVAFWCNPISGHNTLYWYLQNLGQGPELLIRYENEEAVDDSQLPKDRFSAERLKGVDSTLKIQPAELGDSAVYLCASSQRIGQGVYNEQFFGPGTRLTVL.

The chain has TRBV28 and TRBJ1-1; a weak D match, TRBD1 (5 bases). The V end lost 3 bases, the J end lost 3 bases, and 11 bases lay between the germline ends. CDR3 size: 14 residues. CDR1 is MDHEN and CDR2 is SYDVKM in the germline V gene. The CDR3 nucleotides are TGTGCCAGCAGTTTGAGGGTGGGGGACACTGAAGCTTTCTTT. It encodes CASSLRVGDTEAFF.

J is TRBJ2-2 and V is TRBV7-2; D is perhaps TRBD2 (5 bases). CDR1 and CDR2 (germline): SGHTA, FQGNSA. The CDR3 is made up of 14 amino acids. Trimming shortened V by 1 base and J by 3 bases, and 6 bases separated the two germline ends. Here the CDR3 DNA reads TGTGCCAGCAGCTTAGGGCGGGACACCGGGGAGCTGTTTTTT. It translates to CASSLGRDTGELFF.

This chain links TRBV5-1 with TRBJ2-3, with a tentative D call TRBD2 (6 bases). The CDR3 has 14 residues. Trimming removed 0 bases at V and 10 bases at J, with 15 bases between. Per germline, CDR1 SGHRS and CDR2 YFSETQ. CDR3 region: CASSLAGEKRAQYF. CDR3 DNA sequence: TGCGCCAGCAGCTTGGCGGGGGAAAAAAGGGCGCAGTATTTT.

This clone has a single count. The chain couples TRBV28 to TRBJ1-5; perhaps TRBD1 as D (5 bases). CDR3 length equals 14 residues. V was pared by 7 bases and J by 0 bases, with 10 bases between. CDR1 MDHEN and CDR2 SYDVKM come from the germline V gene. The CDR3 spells CASTGGGSNQPQHF. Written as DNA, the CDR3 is TGTGCCAGCACCGGGGGGGGTAGCAATCAGCCCCAGCATTTT.

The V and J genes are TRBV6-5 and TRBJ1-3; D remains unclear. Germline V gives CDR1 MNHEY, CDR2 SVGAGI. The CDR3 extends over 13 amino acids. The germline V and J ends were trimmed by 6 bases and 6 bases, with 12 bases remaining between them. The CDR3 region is CASRRTGKNTIYF. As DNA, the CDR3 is TGTGCCAGCAGACGGACCGGAAAAAACACCATATATTTT.

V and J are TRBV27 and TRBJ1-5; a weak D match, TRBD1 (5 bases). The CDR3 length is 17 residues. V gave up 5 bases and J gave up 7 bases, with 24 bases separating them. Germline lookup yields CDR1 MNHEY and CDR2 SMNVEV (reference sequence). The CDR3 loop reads CASSPIEQGSGRQPQHF. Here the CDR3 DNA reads TGTGCCAGCAGTCCTATTGAGCAGGGATCGGGTAGGCAGCCCCAGCATTTT.

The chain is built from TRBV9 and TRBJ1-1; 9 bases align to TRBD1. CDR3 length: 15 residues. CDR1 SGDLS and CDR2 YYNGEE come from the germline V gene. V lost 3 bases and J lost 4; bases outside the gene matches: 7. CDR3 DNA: TGTGCCAGCAGCGCGGGACAGGGCCGGCGCACTGAAGCTTTCTTT. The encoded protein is CASSAGQGRRTEAFF.

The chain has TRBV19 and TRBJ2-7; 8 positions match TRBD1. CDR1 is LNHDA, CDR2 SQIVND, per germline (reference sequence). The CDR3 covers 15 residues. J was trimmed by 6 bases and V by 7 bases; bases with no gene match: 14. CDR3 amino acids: CASTLGQGKESEQYF. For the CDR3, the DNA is TGTGCCAGTACCCTCGGACAGGGAAAGGAGAGCGAGCAGTACTTC.

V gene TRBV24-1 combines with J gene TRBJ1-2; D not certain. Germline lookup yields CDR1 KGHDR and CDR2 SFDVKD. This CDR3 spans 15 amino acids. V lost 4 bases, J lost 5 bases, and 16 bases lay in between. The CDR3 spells CATSDPTGRSYGYTF. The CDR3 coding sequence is TGTGCCACCAGTGACCCGACGGGCAGATCTTATGGCTACACCTTC.

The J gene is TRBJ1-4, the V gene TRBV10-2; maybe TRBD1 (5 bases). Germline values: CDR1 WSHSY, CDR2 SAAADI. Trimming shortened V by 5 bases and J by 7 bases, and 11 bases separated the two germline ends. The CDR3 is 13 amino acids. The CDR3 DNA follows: TGCGCCAGCAGTCTGAGCCAGGGTGAAAAACTGTTTTTT. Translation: CASSLSQGEKLFF.

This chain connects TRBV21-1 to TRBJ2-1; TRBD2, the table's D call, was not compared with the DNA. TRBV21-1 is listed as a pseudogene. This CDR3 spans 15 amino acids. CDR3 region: CASSKKAGPYNEQFF. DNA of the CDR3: TGTGCCAGCAGCAAGAAAGCGGGACCGTACAATGAGCAGTTCTTC.

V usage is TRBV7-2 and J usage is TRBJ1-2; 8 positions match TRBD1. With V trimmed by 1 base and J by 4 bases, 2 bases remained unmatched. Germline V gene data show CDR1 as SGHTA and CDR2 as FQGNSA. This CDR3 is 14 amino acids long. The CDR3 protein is CASSLGGQVYGYTF. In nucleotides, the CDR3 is TGTGCCAGCAGCTTAGGGGGACAGGTCTATGGCTACACCTTC. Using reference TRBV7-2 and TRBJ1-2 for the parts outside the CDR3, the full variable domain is GAGVSQSPSNKVTEKGKDVELRCDPISGHTALYWYRQSLGQGLEFLIYFQGNSAPDKSGLPSDRFSAERTGGSVSTLTIQRTQQEDSAVYLCASSLGGQVYGYTFGSGTRLTVV.

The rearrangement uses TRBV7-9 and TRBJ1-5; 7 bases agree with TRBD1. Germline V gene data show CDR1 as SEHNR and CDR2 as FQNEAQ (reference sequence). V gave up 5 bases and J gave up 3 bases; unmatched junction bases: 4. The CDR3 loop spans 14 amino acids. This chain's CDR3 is CASSRGQNNQPQHF. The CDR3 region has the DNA TGTGCCAGCAGCCGGGGACAGAACAATCAGCCCCAGCATTTT.

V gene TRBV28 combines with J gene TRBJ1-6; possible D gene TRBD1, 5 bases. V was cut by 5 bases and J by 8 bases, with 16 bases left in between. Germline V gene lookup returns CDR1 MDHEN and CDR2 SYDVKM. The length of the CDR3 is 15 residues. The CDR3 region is CASSPTGTTHSPLHF. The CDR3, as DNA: TGTGCCAGCAGTCCAACCGGGACTACGCATTCACCCCTCCACTTT.